This TCR beta chain derives from a study of blood T cell dynamics during melanoma immunotherapy. Time point denoted: pre-treatment baseline. Sampling occurred pretreatment (T0) and at week 3 (W3), after cycle one of checkpoint blockade. Response was assessed by RECIST 1.1 at 12 weeks, except two rapid progressors. Patients with prior systemic cancer treatment, concomitant immunosuppressants, or other active malignancies were excluded. Each sorted CD8+ T cell subset had its entire DNA loaded. Measured with immunoSEQ multiplex PCR; TCRdb has only the in-frame clones, and not every one. The table has approximately 4,000 clones, 97% seen once. This specimen was effector memory CD8+ T cells from blood, taken from a patient treated with checkpoint blockade. The sequence derives from a human donor with melanoma.

The CDR3 DNA sequence: TGTGCCAGCAGTTTAGGCCAACGAGGATACGAGCAGTACTTC. Its translation is CASSLGQRGYEQYF. This chain joins TRBV27 and TRBJ2-7; D is ambiguous. This CDR3 is built from 14 residues. Germline assignment: CDR1 MNHEY and CDR2 SMNVEV (reference sequence). V was pared by 2 bases and J by 4 bases, with 12 bases between.